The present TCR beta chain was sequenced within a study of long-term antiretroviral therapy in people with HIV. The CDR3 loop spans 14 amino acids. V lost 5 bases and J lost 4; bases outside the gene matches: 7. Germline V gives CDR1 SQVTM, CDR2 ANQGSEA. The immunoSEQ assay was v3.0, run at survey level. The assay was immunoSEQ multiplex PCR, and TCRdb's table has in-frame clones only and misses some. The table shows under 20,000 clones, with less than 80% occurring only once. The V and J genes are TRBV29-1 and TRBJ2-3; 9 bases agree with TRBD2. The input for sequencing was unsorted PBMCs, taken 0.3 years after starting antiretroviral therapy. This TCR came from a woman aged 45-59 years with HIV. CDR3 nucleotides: TGCAGCGTTATGCTAGCGGGGCGGTCAGATACGCAGTATTTT. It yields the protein CSVMLAGRSDTQYF.